These 4 T cell receptor beta chains were all obtained from the same sample, sequenced in a study of blood T cells in healthy people across ages. Sample-barcoded 5' priming and a J-beta primer mix drove a second PCR of 7 to 11 cycles. TCRdb re-called the 5' RACE reads through MiXCR, storing one row per CDR3 protein. The sample holds hundreds of thousands of distinct CDR3 sequences, approximately 50% seen once. The sequencing sample was made of blood. All receptors derive from a woman aged 55-69 years in good health.

The gene calls are TRBV20-1 and TRBJ1-1, with TRBD1 as a possible D gene (6 bases). The germline V and J ends were trimmed by 6 bases and 0 bases, with 14 bases remaining between them. The CDR3 consists of 14 residues. The V gene's germline CDR1 is DFQATT and CDR2 SNEGSKA (reference sequence). The CDR3 DNA reads TGCAGTGCCGCGGGTCGGACAGTGAACACTGAAGCTTTCTTT. Protein sequence: CSAAGRTVNTEAFF.

This clonotype was seen more than once but under ten times. The J gene is TRBJ2-7, the V gene TRBV9; 8 bases align to TRBD2. The CDR3 spans 13 residues. Per the germline V gene, CDR1 is SGDLS and CDR2 is YYNGEE. J gave up 12 bases and V 3 bases, and 11 bases lay outside the gene matches. The CDR3: CASSGSLAGYRYF. The CDR3 DNA reads as TGTGCCAGCAGCGGATCCTTAGCGGGATATAGGTACTTC.

This clonotype occurred once. The V call is TRBV16, the J call TRBJ2-7; D perhaps matches TRBD1 (6 bases). Germline V gene lookup returns CDR1 KGHSY and CDR2 FQNENV. V was trimmed by 6 bases and J by 1 base, leaving 13 bases between them. This CDR3 has 14 residues. The CDR3 region has the DNA TGTGCCAGCAGTCGGTACAGGGATTCCTACGAGCAGTACTTC. Encoded protein: CASSRYRDSYEQYF.

The V and J genes are TRBV20-1 and TRBJ2-7; the match to TRBD1 covers 9 bases. The CDR3 loop spans 14 amino acids. The germline V gene encodes CDR1 DFQATT and CDR2 SNEGSKA (reference sequence). The junction had 13 bases not matched to a gene; V was cut back by 6 bases and J by 7 bases. This CDR3 reads CSAPQGQGRNEQYF. The CDR3 DNA sequence: TGCAGTGCCCCCCAGGGACAGGGACGCAATGAGCAGTACTTC.